This T cell receptor beta chain was identified in a study of response to subunit inactivated influenza vaccine. Study-wide results and caveats: Authors suggested each seasonal flu vaccination may recruit only limited numbers of new T cells.

The CDR3 runs to 13 residues. V was shortened by 6 bases and J by 2 bases, with 14 bases between the two germline ends. The germline gives CDR1 DFQATT, CDR2 SNEGSKA (reference sequence). With respect to this clonotype: No antigen is known for it.

TCRdb redid the calling of the RT-PCR reads with MiXCR, one entry per CDR3 protein. In the table there are about 310,000 distinct CDR3 sequences, around 20% of which are singletons. The genes are TRBV20-1 and TRBJ2-7, with D possibly being TRBD1 or TRBD2 (5 bases each). Sequencing used PBMCs from blood, obtained less than 22 months after vaccination. This clonotype originated in a man aged 45 to 75 who received an inactivated influenza vaccine. The CDR3 sequence is CSAKRAGTYEQYF. As DNA, the CDR3 is TGCAGTGCGAAGAGGGCAGGGACCTACGAGCAGTACTTC.